This TCR beta chain was found in a study of T cells in women clearing cervical HPV infection. Study summary: Donors had HPV16-related CIN3 or worse; 2 had invasive cancer.

Libraries were prepared by immunoSEQ multiplex PCR; TCRdb keeps only in-frame clonotypes and omits some of them. The sample's table shows 14,000 or so clones. CDR1 and CDR2 (germline): DFQATT, SNEGSKA (reference sequence). Trimming took 0 bases from V and 4 from J; bases not matched to a gene: 8. The CDR3 extends over 16 amino acids. General observations from the study: Repertoire richness, not evenness, was significantly elevated in CIN3+ cases versus controls.

Notes on this clone: What it recognizes is unknown. The read terminates 3 residues before the CDR3 end, so the remaining end is supplied by the germline J gene.

The chain recombines TRBV20-1 with TRBJ1-5, with 8 bases that match TRBD1. The sample taken for sequencing was blood buffy coat. This clonotype was sampled from a woman between 18 and 69 years old with a cervical HPV16 infection that either progressed to CIN3+ or cleared (not recorded which). CDR3: CSARDVRGRGNQPQHF. Partial CDR3 DNA: TGCAGTGCTAGAGATGTCAGGGGGCGCGGGAATCAGCCC.